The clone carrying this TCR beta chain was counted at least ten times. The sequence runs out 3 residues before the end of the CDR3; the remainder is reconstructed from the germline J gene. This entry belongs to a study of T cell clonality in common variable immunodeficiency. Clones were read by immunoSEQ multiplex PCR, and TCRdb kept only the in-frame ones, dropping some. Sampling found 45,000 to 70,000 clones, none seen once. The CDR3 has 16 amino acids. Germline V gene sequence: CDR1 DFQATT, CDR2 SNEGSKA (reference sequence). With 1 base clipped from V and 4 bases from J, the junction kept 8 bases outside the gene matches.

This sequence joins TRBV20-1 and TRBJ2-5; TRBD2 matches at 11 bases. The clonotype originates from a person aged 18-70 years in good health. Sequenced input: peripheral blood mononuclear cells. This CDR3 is CSARAGSGRAGETQYF. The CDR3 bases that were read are TGCAGTGCTAGAGCGGGTAGCGGGAGGGCCGGAGAGACC.